This entry lists 20 T cell receptor beta chains sequenced from one sample in a study of T cells in Graves' hyperthyroidism and ophthalmopathy. It was RNA transcripts that yielded the amplified TCR beta CDR3 regions. A first-round RT-PCR of the TCR CDR3 used the HTBI primer set. TCRdb passed the multiplex PCR reads through MiXCR, listing each CDR3 protein once. Of 360,000 or so distinct CDR3 sequences in the sample, approximately 16% are singletons; the top ten hold about 20%. The sequenced sample was blood. These receptor sequences come from a woman aged 60-75 years with Graves' ophthalmopathy.

In its sample, this clonotype was seen many times. V usage is TRBV18 and J usage is TRBJ2-4, with D possibly being TRBD1 or TRBD2 (5 bases each). The germline gives CDR1 KGHSH, CDR2 LQKENI. The CDR3 sequence is 13 residues long. With 3 bases removed from V and 5 bases from J, the gap between germline ends came to 8 bases. DNA for the CDR3: TGTGCCAGCTCACCGGTGGGGGAAAACATTCAGTACTTC. It yields the protein CASSPVGENIQYF.

This clonotype appeared a few times. The chain carries TRBV5-5 and TRBJ2-1, with 11 positions matching TRBD1. V shed 1 base and J 7 bases; nucleotides not matched to a gene: 7. The CDR3 consists of 16 residues. The germline V gene encodes CDR1 SGHKS and CDR2 YYEKEE (reference sequence). CDR3 region: CASSLYPGQGENEQFF. The CDR3 DNA is TGTGCCAGCAGCTTGTATCCGGGACAGGGGGAAAATGAGCAGTTCTTC.

The rearrangement joins TRBV5-4 to TRBJ2-7; the D is unclear. The germline gives CDR1 SGHNT, CDR2 YYREEE (reference sequence). Trimming took 3 bases from V and 6 from J, leaving 10 bases between them. CDR3 length equals 12 residues. The CDR3 DNA follows: TGTGCCAGCAGCTCGACATACTCCGAGCAGTACTTC. Its translation is CASSSTYSEQYF. Together with reference TRBV5-4 and TRBJ2-7, the CDR3 gives the full variable domain: ETGVTQSPTHLIKTRGQQVTLRCSSQSGHNTVSWYQQALGQGPQFIFQYYREEENGRGNFPPRFSGLQFPNYSSELNVNALELDDSALYLCASSSTYSEQYFGPGTRLTVT.

In this sample, this clonotype turned up a few times. This chain uses TRBV9 with TRBJ1-1; D is possibly TRBD1 (6 bases). Between the trimmed V and J ends, which lost 2 bases and 5 bases, there was a span of 16 bases. The CDR3 length is 15 residues. Germline V lookup: CDR1 SGDLS, CDR2 YYNGEE. This CDR3 reads CASSVSGAGKTEAFF. The CDR3 DNA follows: TGTGCCAGCAGCGTCTCAGGGGCAGGGAAGACTGAAGCTTTCTTT.

The chain is built from TRBV6-1 and TRBJ2-5; D unresolved. V was pared by 5 bases and J by 4 bases, with 11 bases between. The CDR3 sequence is 13 residues long. Germline CDR1 reads MNHNS; CDR2 reads SASEGT. The CDR3, as DNA: TGTGCCAGCAGTCGATCAAAAGGAGAGACCCAGTACTTC. This translates into CASSRSKGETQYF.

This clonotype was seen more than once but under ten times. J is TRBJ2-5 and V is TRBV6-1; 10 nucleotides align to TRBD2. The germline V gene has CDR1 MNHNS and CDR2 SASEGT. The trim removed 5 bases at V and 1 base at J, leaving 4 bases unmatched. CDR3 length: 15 residues. The CDR3 sequence: CASSRTSGPQETQYF. The CDR3 coding sequence is TGTGCCAGCAGTCGGACTAGCGGACCCCAAGAGACCCAGTACTTC.

A few counts support this clonotype. The gene calls are TRBV11-2 and TRBJ1-3; D gene uncertain. The germline V and J ends were trimmed by 1 base and 0 bases, with 13 bases remaining between them. This CDR3 is built from 17 residues. Germline V lookup: CDR1 SGHAT, CDR2 FQNNGV. The chain's CDR3 is CASSLGPTLSSGNTIYF. CDR3 nucleotide sequence: TGTGCCAGCAGCTTAGGCCCCACGCTTAGCTCTGGAAACACCATATATTTT.

Here the CDR3 reads CATSRDIGTGKETQYF. The CDR3, as DNA: TGTGCCACCAGCAGAGATATCGGGACGGGCAAAGAGACCCAGTACTTC. The chain recombines TRBV15 with TRBJ2-5; D is possibly TRBD1 or TRBD2 (5 bases each). Germline V gives CDR1 LNHNV, CDR2 YYDKDF (reference sequence). The CDR3 is 16 amino acids. Trimming left V 0 bases short and J 3 bases short, with 14 bases between.

Comments on this clonotype: A much more abundant neighbour one base away suggests this may be a read error. V usage is TRBV7-3 and J usage is TRBJ1-2, with 9 nucleotides matching TRBD1. Germline V gene lookup returns CDR1 SGHTA and CDR2 FQGTGA. The CDR3 covers 13 residues. The CDR3 spells CASGLDRGSGYTF. The CDR3 nucleotides read TGTGCCAGCGGCTTAGACAGGGGGTCTGGCTACACCTTC. Complete variable domain (other parts from reference TRBV7-3 and TRBJ1-2): GAGVSQTPSNKVTEKGKYVELRCDPISGHTALYWYRQSLGQGPEFLIYFQGTGAADDSGLPNDRFFAVRPEGSVSTLKIQRTERGDSAVYLCASGLDRGSGYTFGSGTRLTVV.

This clonotype was counted only a few times. The V gene is TRBV29-1, the J gene TRBJ2-6; 7 bases fit TRBD1. The CDR3 is 14 amino acids. Unmatched junction bases numbered 2, after V lost 4 bases and J lost 2 bases. Germline loops: CDR1 SQVTM, CDR2 ANQGSEA. CDR3 DNA sequence: TGCAGCGTTGTTAGGGGGCCTGGGGCCAACGTCCTGACTTTC. This encodes CSVVRGPGANVLTF.

This clonotype was counted many times. This sequence joins TRBV7-6 and TRBJ2-7; 8 bases match TRBD1. The J segment lost 5 bases and the V segment lost 1 base, leaving 4 bases of the junction unmatched. The CDR3 contains 14 residues. Looked up from germline, CDR1 is SGHVS and CDR2 is FNYEAQ. The DNA for the CDR3 is TGTGCCAGCAGCTTAGGACAGGGGCCCAACGAGCAGTACTTC. Its translation: CASSLGQGPNEQYF.

There are many counts of this clonotype. J is TRBJ2-7 and V is TRBV2, with 10 bases fitting TRBD2. Germline V gene data show CDR1 as SNHLY and CDR2 as FYNNEI. The CDR3 loop spans 16 amino acids. The V gene end was trimmed by 1 base and the J gene end by 4 bases; junction bases not matched to a gene: 7. The DNA for the CDR3 is TGTGCCAGCAGTGAAGAAGCGGGAGGGCCCAGTTACGAGCAGTACTTC. It encodes CASSEEAGGPSYEQYF.

This sequence joins TRBV11-2 and TRBJ2-5; 11 bases line up with TRBD2. The J segment lost 4 bases and the V segment lost 0 bases, leaving 10 bases of the junction unmatched. This CDR3 has 18 residues. Germline V lookup: CDR1 SGHAT, CDR2 FQNNGV. The CDR3 DNA follows: TGTGCCAGCAGCTTAGATGGGGTAGCGGGAGGGCCGGGAGAGACCCAGTACTTC. It codes for CASSLDGVAGGPGETQYF.

This clonotype was seen ten or more times. This rearrangement joins TRBV28 to TRBJ2-3; no reliable D call. CDR1 and CDR2 (germline): MDHEN, SYDVKM. The CDR3 extends over 11 amino acids. The germline V and J ends were trimmed by 6 bases and 1 base, with 2 bases remaining between them. The CDR3 DNA follows: TGTGCCAGCAGGGGCACAGATACGCAGTATTTT. This encodes CASRGTDTQYF. The full variable domain, its missing parts supplied by reference TRBV28 and TRBJ2-3, is DVKVTQSSRYLVKRTGEKVFLECVQDMDHENMFWYRQDPGLGLRLIYFSYDVKMKEKGDIPEGYSVSREKKERFSLILESASTNQTSMYLCASRGTDTQYFGPGTRLTVL.

This clonotype was seen repeatedly, ten times or more. This chain links TRBV29-1 with TRBJ2-1; TRBD2 matches 12 bases. The CDR3 runs 19 residues. Germline CDR1 is SQVTM and CDR2 is ANQGSEA. The trim removed 6 bases at V and 7 bases at J, leaving 22 bases unmatched. CDR3 sequence: CSVHYDIGETSGSWNEQFF. In nucleotides, the CDR3 is TGCAGCGTGCATTACGACATAGGGGAGACTAGCGGGAGCTGGAATGAGCAGTTCTTC.

This clonotype was counted ten times or more. This chain uses TRBV5-1 with TRBJ1-6; D is unclear. V dropped 0 bases and J dropped 4 bases, with 11 bases sitting between them. CDR1 SGHRS and CDR2 YFSETQ come from the germline V gene. The CDR3 covers 16 residues. The CDR3, as DNA: TGCGCCAGCAGCTTGGACGGGGAGACTTATAATTCACCCCTCCACTTT. Translating it yields CASSLDGETYNSPLHF.

DNA of the CDR3: TGTGCCAGCTCACCACGGCCTACTCAACTAGCGGGAGGGCCCGATGAGCAGTTCTTC. Protein: CASSPRPTQLAGGPDEQFF. The rearrangement links TRBV18 to TRBJ2-1; 13 bases agree with TRBD2. This CDR3 has 19 residues. The V segment lost 1 base and the J segment 8 bases; nucleotides outside the gene matches: 14. Per germline, CDR1 KGHSH and CDR2 LQKENI. Combining the CDR3 with reference TRBV18 and TRBJ2-1 gives the whole variable domain NAGVMQNPRHLVRRRGQEARLRCSPMKGHSHVYWYRQLPEEGLKFMVYLQKENIIDESGMPKERFSAEFPKEGPSILRIQQVVRGDSAAYFCASSPRPTQLAGGPDEQFFGPGTRLTVL.

This clonotype was observed at least ten times. This sequence joins TRBV12-3 or TRBV12-4 and TRBJ2-5; D call uncertain. Deletions cut 5 bases from V and 4 bases from J, with 8 bases between. The CDR3 loop spans 12 amino acids. Written as DNA, the CDR3 is TGTGCCAGCAGTCTCCGACCAGAGACCCAGTACTTC. It specifies CASSLRPETQYF.

This clonotype has a handful of counts. This rearrangement joins TRBV24-1 to TRBJ2-2, with TRBD1 as a possible D gene (5 bases). The CDR3 totals 13 residues. V lost 1 base, J lost 7 bases, and 6 bases lay in between. Per germline, CDR1 KGHDR and CDR2 SFDVKD. This CDR3 is CATSDFRVGELFF. The CDR3 nucleotides are TGTGCCACCAGTGATTTCAGGGTCGGGGAGCTGTTTTTT.

This clonotype was observed at least ten times. This sequence joins TRBV5-1 and TRBJ1-2; 9 bases are a match to TRBD1. J gave up 1 base and V 4 bases, and 5 bases lay outside the gene matches. The germline V gene has CDR1 SGHRS and CDR2 YFSETQ. The CDR3 sequence is 15 residues long. CDR3 in DNA: TGCGCCAGCAGCCCAGCGACAGGGGGTAACTATGGCTACACCTTC. Translating it yields CASSPATGGNYGYTF.